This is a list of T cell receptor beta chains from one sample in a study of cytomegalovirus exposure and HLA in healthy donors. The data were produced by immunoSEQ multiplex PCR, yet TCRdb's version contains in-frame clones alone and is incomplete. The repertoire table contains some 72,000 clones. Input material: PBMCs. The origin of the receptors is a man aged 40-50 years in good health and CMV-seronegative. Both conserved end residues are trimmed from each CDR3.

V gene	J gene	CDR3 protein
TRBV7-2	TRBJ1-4	ASSSRWGGEKLF
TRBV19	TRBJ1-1	ASSPQEGTEAF
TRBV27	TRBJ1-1	ASSFTQLNTEAF
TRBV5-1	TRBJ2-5	ASSPRGTSGGYQETQY
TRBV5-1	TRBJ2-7	ASSLELAGNYEQY
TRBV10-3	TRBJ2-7	AIRETGSYEQY
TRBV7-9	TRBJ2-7	ASSPPPQGRPYEQY
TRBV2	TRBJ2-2	ASRDTSGELF
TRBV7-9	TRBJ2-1	ASSLATSGSGGNEQF
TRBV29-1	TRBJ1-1	SSAGTGAFGTEAF
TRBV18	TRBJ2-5	ASSPSGVETQY
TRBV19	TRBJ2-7	ASSINTGQGAEQY
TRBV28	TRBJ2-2	ASSLSGGELF
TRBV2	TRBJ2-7	ASSVDGTGVHEQY
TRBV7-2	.	ASGPSGGSSYEQY
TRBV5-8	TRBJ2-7	ASSFPGQDYEQY
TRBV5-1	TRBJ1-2	ASSLAGQPGDYGYT
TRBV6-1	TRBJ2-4	ASSSGQGEAEGPY
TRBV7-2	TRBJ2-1	ASSLTGHNEQL
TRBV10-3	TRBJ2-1	AISEADSGTYNEQF
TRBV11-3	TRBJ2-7	ASSSGDSNEQC
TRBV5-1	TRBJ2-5	ASSLQGAEGQETQY
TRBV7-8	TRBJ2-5	ASSSRDTETQY
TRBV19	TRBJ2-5	ASSIPGAETQY
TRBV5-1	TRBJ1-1	ASSLALTGTFEAF
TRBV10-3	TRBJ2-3	AISERWGGVTDTQY
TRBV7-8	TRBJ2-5	ASSAVQRPQQETQY
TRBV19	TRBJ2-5	ASSPRGGETQY
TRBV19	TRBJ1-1	ASSSIDWGEAF
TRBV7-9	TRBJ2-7	ASSLGTATYEQY
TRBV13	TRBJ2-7	ASNLREDSSYEQY
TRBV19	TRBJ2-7	ASSIVPGTYEQY
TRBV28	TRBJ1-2	ASRDRGSKNYGYT
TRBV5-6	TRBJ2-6	ASSFSLVNVLT
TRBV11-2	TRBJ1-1	ASSSQGARNTEAF
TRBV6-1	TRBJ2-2	ASSEPGGPGELF
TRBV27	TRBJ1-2	ASSSQSYGYT
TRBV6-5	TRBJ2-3	ASSSPGTTADTQY
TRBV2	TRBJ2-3	ASSGLASTDTQY
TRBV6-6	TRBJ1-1	ASRPVTVNTEAF
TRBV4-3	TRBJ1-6	ASSREESSYNSPLH
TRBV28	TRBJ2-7	ASSTQVSSSYEQY
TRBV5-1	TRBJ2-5	ASSWGDSQETQY
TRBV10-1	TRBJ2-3	ASSESDRVTDTQY
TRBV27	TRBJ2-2	ASSLSGPGGPTGELF
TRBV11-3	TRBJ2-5	ASSSGQGGETQY
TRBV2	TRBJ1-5	ASSRQGAGSNQPQH
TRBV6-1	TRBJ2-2	ASEQSQGNTGELF
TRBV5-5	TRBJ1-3	ASSLELWLAAAAGNTIY
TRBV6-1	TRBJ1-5	ASSLAGGSNQPQH
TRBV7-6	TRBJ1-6	ASSRDREKSPLH
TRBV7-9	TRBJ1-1	ASNPNRDRGTEAS
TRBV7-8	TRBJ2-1	ASSLRTTYNEQF